The T cell receptor (beta chain) under discussion was sequenced for a study of human T cells and chemical hapten exposure. In the library, unique molecular identifiers were attached to individual cDNA molecules. TCRdb re-called the RACE reads with MiXCR, one entry per CDR3 protein. Of under 100,000 distinct CDR3 sequences in the sample, 11% were seen once. Time point described: patch test 2, 6 weeks after DPC sensitization. Treatment described: therapeutic diphenylcyclopropenone sensitization with weekly scalp DPC. Patients had alopecia, were aged 18 to 70, and were not pregnant. This clonotype was counted ten times or more. Trimming stripped 4 bases from V and 12 bases from J, with 22 bases between. This CDR3 has 14 amino acids. Germline-derived CDR1 and CDR2 are SQVTM and ANQGSEA.

The TCR was taken from a woman aged 40 to 50 with alopecia areata. Some clones in this sample may be carry-over from other donors' samples. The chain is built from TRBV29-1 and TRBJ2-1; a weak D match, TRBD2 (5 bases). The specimen comprised whole blood, sampled in connection with sensitization to the hapten diphenylcyclopropenone (DPC). Written as DNA, the CDR3 is TGCAGCGTTGGACTAACGTCGTACAATGAAGGGCAGTTCTTC. Translated, it gives CSVGLTSYNEGQFF.